This T cell receptor (beta chain) was retrieved from a study of radiotherapy plus CTLA-4 blockade in lung cancer (dated by TCRdb to 2016 to 2019). Notes on the research overall: Objective responses occurred in approximately 17% of enrolled patients, and around 29% achieved disease control. Paper-wide results and their limitations: The strongest predictors of response were reported to be early dynamic shifts in blood T cell clones along with a rise in serum interferon-beta following radiation. After treatment with radiotherapy and ipilimumab, TCR clones that came from tumors expanded in the peripheral blood.

The receptor library was made with the immunoSEQ multiplex PCR assay. Not all clones reach the TCRdb copy of this immuneACCESS table, which keeps in-frame sequences only. Checked studies attribute under half of the gap to unresolved V genes and leave the rest unexplained. The sample profile shows about 60,000 clones; under 75% of them were found once. The ten largest clones take up about 8% of the sample. Measured from the cysteine to the phenylalanine, the CDR3 is 14 residues long. Only the CDR3 part of the read is kept: 42 bases, read in frame from the first base. V loses 1 base at its end and J loses 6 bases; junction bases beyond the gene matches: 2. The germline V gene specifies MGHDK as CDR1 and SYGVNS as CDR2. A word on this clone: This clone's antigen is unknown. No per-base quality is available; no much larger clone lies one base away.

In this study, focal radiation therapy paired with CTLA-4 blockade (ipilimumab) was tested in patients who had chemo-refractory metastatic non-small-cell lung cancer. Recombination connected TRBV25-1 to TRBJ1-5; the junction holds 8 bases that match TRBD1. The clonotype comes from a human donor with non-small cell lung cancer whose response to radiotherapy plus ipilimumab could not be evaluated. The sequencing used peripheral blood, collected from a patient treated with radiotherapy plus ipilimumab. The bases read TGTGCCAGCAGTGAATCAGGGGGCAGTCAGCCCCAGCATTTT. This is translated as CASSESGGSQPQHF. The full variable domain, completed from the reference TRBV25-1 and TRBJ1-5 proteins outside the CDR3, reads EADIYQTPRYLVIGTGKKITLECSQTMGHDKMYWYQQDPGMELHLIHYSYGVNSTEKGDLSSESTVSRIRTEHFPLTLESARPSHTSQYLCASSESGGSQPQHFGDGTRLSIL.